This T cell receptor (beta chain) came from a study of PD-1 blockade in classical Hodgkin lymphoma (dated by TCRdb to the early 2020s). Turning to the overall study: Nivolumab dosing was 3 mg/kg intravenously every 2 weeks, continuing until either disease progression or unacceptable toxicity. A peripheral blood immune signature of response to PD-1 blockade in classical Hodgkin lymphoma was defined using TCR beta sequencing and CyTOF.

This sample's time point label indicates: cycle 4 day 1 (C4D1), after more than 5 weeks of nivolumab. All trial patients had relapsed after autologous stem cell transplantation, with cohorts A, B and C differing in prior brentuximab vedotin exposure. The trial cohort comprised 60 or so patients with relapsed/refractory classical Hodgkin lymphoma whose best overall responses were complete response, partial response or progressive disease. Single-agent nivolumab was administered to trial patients in the multi-cohort phase II CheckMate 205 trial. Best overall response was determined by an independent review committee according to the 2007 International Working Group response criteria. PBMCs from the trial were collected at three points: immediately before nivolumab initiation (C1D1), and during therapy at cycle 2 day 1 and cycle 4 day 1. Peripheral blood was collected in 8 mL Vacutainer Cell Preparation Tubes, from which PBMCs were isolated by centrifugation and then cryopreserved.

The germline V gene sets CDR1 to KGHSH and CDR2 to LQKENI. The CDR3 starts with the cysteine, ends with the phenylalanine, and has 13 residues. Only CDR3 DNA is held: 39 bases, read in frame from base 1. Cut back by 0 bases and 4 bases, the V and J ends lie 5 bases apart. General study outcomes and caveats: Lower diversity was seen in patients whose nivolumab began less than 1 year after ASCT, and these patients were left out of later analyses so that immune reconstitution would not confound the results. The study was restricted to a single clinical trial cohort, and the causes of repertoire differences, possibly disease activity or prior therapy, were left undefined. Among trial patients, those achieving complete response had baseline diversity similar to that of newly diagnosed patients, while diversity was significantly lower in partial responders and progressors. Baseline TCR diversity was reported as lower in newly diagnosed patients than in healthy donors, and lower still in relapsed/refractory patients. CD4+ but not CD8+ TCR diversity rose significantly by C4D1 (p=0.0027 vs p=0.16), most apparent in complete responders (p=0.02).

Worth noting for this clone: No antigen is known for it. The sample holds no much larger clone one base away, and base qualities are not on file.

The Qiagen DNeasy kit was used to extract genomic DNA from unsorted PBMCs and from the negatively selected CD4+ and CD8+ fractions. TCR beta CDR3 regions were amplified by immunoSEQ multiplex PCR using primers annealing to V and J segments. A synthetic immune receptor repertoire was used to minimize amplification bias, and any residual bias was removed computationally once sequencing was done. Processing in the source paper ran as follows. Repertoire diversity was quantified as the Shannon entropy index using custom Python scripts. Unsorted, CD4+ and CD8+ repertoires were analyzed separately, except for combined analyses in which CD4+ and CD8+ sequences were merged in silico. Clonal expansion was defined as a frequency increase of at least 2-fold after treatment compared with C1D1, and clones undetected at baseline were assigned a pseudocount of 0.5. Singleton clones were defined as clones with 0 or 1 copy at C1D1, and non-singleton clones were defined as clones with 2 or more copies. By matching protein sequences in sorted samples from the same patient, clones expanded in unsorted samples were annotated as CD4+, CD8+ or unknown. Wilcoxon tests on paired samples were used to test changes in diversity from C1D1 to C4D1. TCRdb obtained this table from immuneACCESS and retained in-frame rearrangements with V and J assigned. These tables miss some clones; where compared with another copy, unresolved V genes account for less than half of the shortfall, and the remainder is unexplained. From that table come the V and J calls and clone size; the DNA was used to work out D and trimming. This sample has approximately 22,000 clones in its table, and approximately 80% of those were observed once. The leading ten clones occupy 7.2% of the sample.

This clonotype was sampled from a human donor with classical Hodgkin lymphoma. Recombination linked TRBV18 to TRBJ2-3, with no confident D gene call. Specimen: peripheral blood mononuclear cells (PBMCs), collected before the fourth cycle of nivolumab. The DNA sequence is as follows: TGTGCCAGCTCACCACCTCACCCAGATACGCAGTATTTT. Translated, it gives CASSPPHPDTQYF.